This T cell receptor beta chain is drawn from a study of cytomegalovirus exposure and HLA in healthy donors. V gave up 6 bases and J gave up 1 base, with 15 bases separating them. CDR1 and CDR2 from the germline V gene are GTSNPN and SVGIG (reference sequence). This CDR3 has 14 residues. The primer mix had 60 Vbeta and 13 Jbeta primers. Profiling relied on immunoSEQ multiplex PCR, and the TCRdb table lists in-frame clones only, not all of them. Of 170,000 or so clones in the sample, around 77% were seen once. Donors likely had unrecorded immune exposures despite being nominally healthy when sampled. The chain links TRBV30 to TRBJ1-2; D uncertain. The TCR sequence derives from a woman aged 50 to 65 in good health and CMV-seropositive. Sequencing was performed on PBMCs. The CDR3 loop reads CACVQSTLNYGYTF. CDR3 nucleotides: TGTGCCTGCGTACAGTCAACTCTTAACTATGGCTACACCTTC.